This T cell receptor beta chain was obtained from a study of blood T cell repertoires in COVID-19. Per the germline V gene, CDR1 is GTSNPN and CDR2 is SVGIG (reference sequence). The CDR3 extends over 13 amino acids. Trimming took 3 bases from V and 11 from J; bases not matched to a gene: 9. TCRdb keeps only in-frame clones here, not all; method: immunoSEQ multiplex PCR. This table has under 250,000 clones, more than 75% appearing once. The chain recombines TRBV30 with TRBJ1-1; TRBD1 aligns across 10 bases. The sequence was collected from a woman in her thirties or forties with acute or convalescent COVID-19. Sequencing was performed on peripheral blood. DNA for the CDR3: TGTGCCTGGAGCCAGGGACAGGGGCCCCTGGCTTTCTTT. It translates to CAWSQGQGPLAFF.